This T cell receptor (beta chain) was captured in a study of T cell responses to AZD1222 COVID-19 vaccine (dated by TCRdb to the early 2020s). Background on the whole study: AZD1222 recipients whose second dose came at about 4 weeks and those whose second dose came at about 12 weeks were combined into one group, since spike-specific TCR depth and breadth did not differ between the two schedules. Trial participants were enrolled by age into 18-55, 56-69 and 70-plus year subgroups, with approximately 150, 30 and 60 TCR-sequenced participants respectively. A total of 230 to 250 trial participants underwent TCR sequencing, of whom about 210 received two doses of AZD1222 and 26 received two doses of the MenACWY control vaccine. Overall results and qualifications from the work: Conclusions about previously exposed vaccinees are limited, since just 6 or 7 AZD1222 recipients were seropositive for SARS-CoV-2 at baseline. Most participants were white British and females outnumbered males, and the authors suggested that clonal diversity may have been underestimated. Reportedly, almost half of the unique spike-specific TCRs recognized epitopes lying outside the regions that are mutated in the B.1.351 and B.1.1.7 variants. Because no samples from the day 14 peak response were available, repertoires could be characterized only after the peak T cell response. The vaccine-associated CD4 TCRs covered the entire spike protein, and the dominant responses fell in regions 160-218 and 743-854. The 56-69-year group was small, and its depth increase did not reach significance, likely because of low power. After two AZD1222 doses, spike-specific TCR breadth and depth were significantly higher than at day 0 and than in MenACWY recipients.

Sample time point, as interpreted from the label and publication: baseline before first vaccination. The vaccinee samples were drawn from two UK trials, COV001 and COV002, one of which was a single-blind randomized controlled phase 2/3 trial testing AZD1222 (ChAdOx1 nCoV-19) in healthy adults. Trial participant PBMC samples were collected at day 0 and day 28 after the second dose for TCRbeta chain sequencing. CDR1 is given as MDHEN and CDR2 as SYDVKM, both from the germline V gene. The junction shows trimming of 3 bases on V and 8 bases on J, and the gene matches do not reach 10 bases of it. The CDR3 contains 16 residues, cysteine and phenylalanine counted. The sequence is cut down to CDR3 DNA, 48 bases in frame from base 1. The CDR3 regions of human TCRbeta chains were subjected to immunosequencing. On the authors' methods: TCRs in the repertoires were compared against a reference library of SARS-CoV-2-specific TCRs that had been generated with the MIRA antigen-specificity platform. Breadth was defined as the fraction of unique TCRs that were SARS-CoV-2-associated. Depth was defined as the fraction of total T cells that were SARS-CoV-2-associated. Using the MIRA data, every spike-specific TCR was mapped to the spike region that the TCR reacted to and assigned to either a CD4 or a CD8 class. Log10-transformed breadth and depth values were compared by one-way ANOVA with Sidak's multiple comparisons tests. TCRdb holds this immuneACCESS table with in-frame rearrangements only. Some clones are missing; in checked studies, unresolved V genes explain under half, and the rest has no known cause. V and J calls and clone size are those listed in that table; D and trimming were worked out from the DNA. The sample includes approximately 140,000 clones, with around 89% observed a single time. The top ten constitute around 16% of the sample.

Notes on this clone: Its target antigen remains unknown. Base qualities are not provided; no much larger clone lies one nucleotide away.

The receptor's source is an adult in good health. The sequencing used peripheral blood, collected on day 0 of AZD1222 vaccination. The sequence is built from TRBV28 and TRBJ2-1; TRBD2 agrees with 10 junctional bases. The DNA reads as follows: TGTGCCAGCAGTTTCCCCGGAGCGGGGGGGTTGTATGAGCAGTTCTTC. Its protein reads: CASSFPGAGGLYEQFF.